This TCR beta chain was sequenced for a study of CD8+ T cells in alopecia areata. For the study at large: By percentage of affected scalp area, the severity of treated patients was scored. Study-level points and caveats: On tofacitinib, scalp clonality and expanded CD8+ clones among top 100 fell significantly. Scalp repertoires also include resident alphabeta T cells from normal skin.

cDNA prepared by RNA extraction and subsequent reverse transcription served as the template for sequencing. Here immunoSEQ multiplex PCR was the method, and the copy in TCRdb shows in-frame clones only, minus some. This sample carries about 210,000 clones, approximately 47% of them seen once, and the ten largest clones take over 2.5%. Worth noting for this clone: Its antigen remains unidentified.

The treatment: oral pan-JAK inhibitor, 5-10 mg twice daily. Lesional scalp punch biopsies and peripheral blood were collected from alopecia areata patients. The source material was CD4+ T cells sorted from blood, sampled at roughly week 38, from a patient treated with tofacitinib. This TCR was recovered from a human donor with alopecia areata.

The CDR3 DNA sequence: TGTGCCAGCAGCTTGAGTAAAGATACGCAGTATTTT. This encodes CASSLSKDTQYF. The chain uses TRBV5-4 and TRBJ2-3; D unclear. Trimming took 1 base from V and 5 from J, leaving 5 bases between them. CDR3 length: 12 residues. Looked up from germline, CDR1 is SGHNT and CDR2 is YYREEE (reference sequence).